A selection of T cell receptor beta chains follows, all from one sample in a study of blood T cell repertoires in COVID-19. Sequencing was performed with immunoSEQ multiplex PCR; in TCRdb, only in-frame clones are kept and a portion is missing. The sample consists of about 310,000 clones, nearly 90% of them appearing once. The sample comprised PBMCs or T cells enriched from blood (not recorded which). Receptors were obtained from a woman in her twenties or thirties who had recovered from COVID-19. The conserved cysteine and the conserved F or W are not part of the CDR3 here. Only part of the rows carry a size: once, few, many, or a class if the clone is expanded.

j_gene,v_gene,abundance,CDR3aa
TRBJ1-6,TRBV6-8,.,ASSCRGTGSDSPLH
TRBJ2-7,TRBV19,.,ASTPGSSTGSYEQY
TRBJ2-1,TRBV6-5,.,ASRRDRGGHEQF
TRBJ1-1,TRBV7-9,.,ASSLDHLETGFNTEAF
TRBJ1-6,TRBV5-4,.,ASSLGTGFNSPLH
TRBJ2-3,TRBV5-1,.,ASSVAGDTDTQY
TRBJ2-5,TRBV5-1,once,ASSYTRRETQY
TRBJ1-2,TRBV3-1/TRBV3-2,once,ASTRDFSSYGYT
TRBJ1-5,TRBV7-9,.,ASARIVGGFVQPQH
TRBJ2-1,TRBV18,.,ASSPKTDRLYNEQF
TRBJ2-3,TRBV5-1,.,ASSLVPSGTGTDTQY
TRBJ2-1,TRBV24-1,.,ATSDFEAGGYNEQF
TRBJ2-3,TRBV3-1/TRBV3-2,once,ASSQGSPDTQY
TRBJ2-7,TRBV15,.,ATSPQSYEQY